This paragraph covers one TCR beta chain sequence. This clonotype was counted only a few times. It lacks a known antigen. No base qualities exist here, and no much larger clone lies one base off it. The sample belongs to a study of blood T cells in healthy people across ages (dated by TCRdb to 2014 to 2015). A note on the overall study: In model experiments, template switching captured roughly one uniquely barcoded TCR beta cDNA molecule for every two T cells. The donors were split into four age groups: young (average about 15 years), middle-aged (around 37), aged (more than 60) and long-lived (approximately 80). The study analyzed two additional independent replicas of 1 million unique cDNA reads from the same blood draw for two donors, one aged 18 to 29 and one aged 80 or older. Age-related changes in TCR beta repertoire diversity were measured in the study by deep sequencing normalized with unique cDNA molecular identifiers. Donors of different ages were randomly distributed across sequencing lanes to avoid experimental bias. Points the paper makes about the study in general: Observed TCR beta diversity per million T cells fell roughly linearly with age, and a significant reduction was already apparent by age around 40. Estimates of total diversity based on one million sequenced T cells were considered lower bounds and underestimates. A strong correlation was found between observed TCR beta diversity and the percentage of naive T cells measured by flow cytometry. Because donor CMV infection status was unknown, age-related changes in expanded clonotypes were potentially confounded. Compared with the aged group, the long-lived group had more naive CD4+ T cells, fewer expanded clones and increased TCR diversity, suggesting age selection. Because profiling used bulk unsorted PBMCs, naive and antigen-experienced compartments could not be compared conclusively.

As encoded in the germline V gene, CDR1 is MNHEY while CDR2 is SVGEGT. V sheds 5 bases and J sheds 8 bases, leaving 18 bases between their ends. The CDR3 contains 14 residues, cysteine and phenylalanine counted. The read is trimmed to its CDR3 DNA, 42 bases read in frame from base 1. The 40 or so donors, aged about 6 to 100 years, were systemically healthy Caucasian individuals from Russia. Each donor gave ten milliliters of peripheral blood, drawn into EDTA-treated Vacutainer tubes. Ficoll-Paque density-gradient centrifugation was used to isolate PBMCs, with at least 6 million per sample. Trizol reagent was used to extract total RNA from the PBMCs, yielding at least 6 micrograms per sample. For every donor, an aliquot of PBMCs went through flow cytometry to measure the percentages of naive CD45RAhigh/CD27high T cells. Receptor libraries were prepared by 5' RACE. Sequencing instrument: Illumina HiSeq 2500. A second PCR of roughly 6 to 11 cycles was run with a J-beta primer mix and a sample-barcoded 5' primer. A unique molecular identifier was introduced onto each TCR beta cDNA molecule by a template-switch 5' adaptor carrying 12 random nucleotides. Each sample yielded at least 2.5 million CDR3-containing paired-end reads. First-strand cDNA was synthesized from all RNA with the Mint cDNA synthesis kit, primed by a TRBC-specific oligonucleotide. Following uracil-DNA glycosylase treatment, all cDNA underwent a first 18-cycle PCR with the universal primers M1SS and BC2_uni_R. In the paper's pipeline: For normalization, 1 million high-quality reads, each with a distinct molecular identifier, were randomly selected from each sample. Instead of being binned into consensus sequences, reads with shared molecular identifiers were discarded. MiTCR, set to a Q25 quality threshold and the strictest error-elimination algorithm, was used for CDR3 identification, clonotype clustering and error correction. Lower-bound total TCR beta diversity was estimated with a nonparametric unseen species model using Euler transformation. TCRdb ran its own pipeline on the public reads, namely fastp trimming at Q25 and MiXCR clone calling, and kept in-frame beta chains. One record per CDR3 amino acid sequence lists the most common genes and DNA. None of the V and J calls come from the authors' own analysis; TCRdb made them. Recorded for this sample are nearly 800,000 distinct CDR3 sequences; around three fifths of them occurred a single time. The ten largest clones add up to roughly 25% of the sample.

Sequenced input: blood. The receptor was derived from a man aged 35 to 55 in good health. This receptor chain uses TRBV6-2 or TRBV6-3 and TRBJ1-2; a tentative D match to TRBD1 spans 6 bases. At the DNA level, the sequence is TGTGCCAGCAGTAACCCCAACAGGGCGATGGGCTACACCTTC. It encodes CASSNPNRAMGYTF.